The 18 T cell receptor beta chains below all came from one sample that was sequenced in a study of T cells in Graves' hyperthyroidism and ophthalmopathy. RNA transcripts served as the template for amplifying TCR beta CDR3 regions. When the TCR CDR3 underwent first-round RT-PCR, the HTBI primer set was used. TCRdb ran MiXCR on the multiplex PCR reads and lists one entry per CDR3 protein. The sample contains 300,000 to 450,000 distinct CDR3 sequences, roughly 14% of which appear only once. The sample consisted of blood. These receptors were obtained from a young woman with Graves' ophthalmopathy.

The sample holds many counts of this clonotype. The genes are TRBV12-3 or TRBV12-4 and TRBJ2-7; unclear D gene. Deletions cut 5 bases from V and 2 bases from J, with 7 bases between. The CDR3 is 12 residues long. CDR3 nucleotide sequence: TGTGCCAGCAGTGAGACACCCTACGAGCAGTACTTC. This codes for CASSETPYEQYF.

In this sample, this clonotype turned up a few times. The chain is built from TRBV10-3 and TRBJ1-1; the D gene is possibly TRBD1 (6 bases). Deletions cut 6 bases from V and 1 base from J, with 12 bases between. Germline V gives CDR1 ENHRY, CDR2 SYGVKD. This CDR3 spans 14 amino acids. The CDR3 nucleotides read TGTGCCATCAGGCTTCAGACAGGGAACACTGAAGCTTTCTTT. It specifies CAIRLQTGNTEAFF.

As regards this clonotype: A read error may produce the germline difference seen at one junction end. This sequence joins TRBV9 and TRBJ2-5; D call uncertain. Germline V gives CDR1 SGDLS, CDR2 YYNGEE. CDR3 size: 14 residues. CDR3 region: CSSSYEGYQETQYF. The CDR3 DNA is TGTTCCAGCAGCTACGAAGGGTACCAAGAGACCCAGTACTTC.

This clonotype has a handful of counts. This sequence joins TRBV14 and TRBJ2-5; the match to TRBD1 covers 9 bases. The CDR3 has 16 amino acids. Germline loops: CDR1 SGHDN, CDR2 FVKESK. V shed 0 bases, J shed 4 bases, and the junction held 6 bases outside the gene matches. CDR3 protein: CASSQDGQGRGETQYF. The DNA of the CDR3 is TGTGCCAGCAGCCAAGACGGACAGGGGAGGGGAGAGACCCAGTACTTC.

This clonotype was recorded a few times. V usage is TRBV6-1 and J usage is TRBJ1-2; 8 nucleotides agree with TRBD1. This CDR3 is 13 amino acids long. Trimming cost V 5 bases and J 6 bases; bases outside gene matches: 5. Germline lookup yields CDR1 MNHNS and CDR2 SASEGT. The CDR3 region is CASSLFRGHGYTF. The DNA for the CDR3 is TGTGCCAGCAGTCTCTTCAGGGGGCATGGCTACACCTTC.

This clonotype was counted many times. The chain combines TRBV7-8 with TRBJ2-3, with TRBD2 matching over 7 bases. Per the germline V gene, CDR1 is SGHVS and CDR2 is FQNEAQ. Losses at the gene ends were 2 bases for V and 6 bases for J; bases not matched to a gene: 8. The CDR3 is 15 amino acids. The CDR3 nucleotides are TGTGCCAGCAGCTTATTCGGCGGGGAGGGGGATACGCAGTATTTT. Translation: CASSLFGGEGDTQYF.

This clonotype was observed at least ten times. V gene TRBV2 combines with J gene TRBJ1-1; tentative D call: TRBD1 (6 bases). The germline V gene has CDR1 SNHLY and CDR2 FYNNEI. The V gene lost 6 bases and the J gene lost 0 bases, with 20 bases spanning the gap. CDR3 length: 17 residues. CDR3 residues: CASSLPTGTSMNTEAFF. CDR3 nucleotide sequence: TGTGCCAGCAGCCTACCAACCGGGACAAGCATGAACACTGAAGCTTTCTTT.

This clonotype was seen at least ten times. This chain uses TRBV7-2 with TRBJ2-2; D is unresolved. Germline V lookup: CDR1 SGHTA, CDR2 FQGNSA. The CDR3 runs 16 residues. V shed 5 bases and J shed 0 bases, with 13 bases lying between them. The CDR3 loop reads CASSPSFGANTGELFF. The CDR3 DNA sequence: TGTGCCAGCAGCCCAAGCTTTGGGGCGAACACCGGGGAGCTGTTTTTT.

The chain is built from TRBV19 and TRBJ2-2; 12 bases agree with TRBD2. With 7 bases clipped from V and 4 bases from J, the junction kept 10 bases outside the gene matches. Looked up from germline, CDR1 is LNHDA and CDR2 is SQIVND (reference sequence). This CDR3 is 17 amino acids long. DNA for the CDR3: TGTGCCAGTATAAGTCTAGCGGGGGGGCCGAGCACCGGGGAGCTGTTTTTT. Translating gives CASISLAGGPSTGELFF.

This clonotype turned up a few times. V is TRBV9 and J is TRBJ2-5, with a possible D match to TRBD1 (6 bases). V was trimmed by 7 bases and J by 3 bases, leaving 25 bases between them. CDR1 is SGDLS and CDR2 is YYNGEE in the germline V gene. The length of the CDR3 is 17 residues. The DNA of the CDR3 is TGTGCCAGCGGCCTCTCGCCACAGGGCCGTCAAGAAGAGACCCAGTACTTC. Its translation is CASGLSPQGRQEETQYF.

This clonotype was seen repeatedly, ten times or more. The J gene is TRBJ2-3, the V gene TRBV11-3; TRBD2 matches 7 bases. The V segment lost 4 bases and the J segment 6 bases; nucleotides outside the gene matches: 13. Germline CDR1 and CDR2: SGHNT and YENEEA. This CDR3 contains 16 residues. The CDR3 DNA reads TGTGCCAGCAGCTCGGGAATACTAGCGAGCGCGGATACGCAGTATTTT. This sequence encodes CASSSGILASADTQYF.

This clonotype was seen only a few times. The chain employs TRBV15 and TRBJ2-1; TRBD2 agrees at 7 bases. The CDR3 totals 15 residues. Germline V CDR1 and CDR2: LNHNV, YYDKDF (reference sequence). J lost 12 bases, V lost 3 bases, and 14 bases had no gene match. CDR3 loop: CATSRSGTGGNVQFF. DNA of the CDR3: TGTGCCACCAGCAGGAGCGGGACCGGGGGGAACGTGCAGTTCTTC.

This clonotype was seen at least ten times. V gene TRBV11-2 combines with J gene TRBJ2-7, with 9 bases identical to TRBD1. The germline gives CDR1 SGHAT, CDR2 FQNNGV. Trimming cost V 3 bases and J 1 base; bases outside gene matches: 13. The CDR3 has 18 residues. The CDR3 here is CASSFPNTGGFFSYEQYF. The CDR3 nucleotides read TGTGCCAGCAGCTTCCCTAATACAGGGGGCTTTTTTTCCTACGAGCAGTACTTC.

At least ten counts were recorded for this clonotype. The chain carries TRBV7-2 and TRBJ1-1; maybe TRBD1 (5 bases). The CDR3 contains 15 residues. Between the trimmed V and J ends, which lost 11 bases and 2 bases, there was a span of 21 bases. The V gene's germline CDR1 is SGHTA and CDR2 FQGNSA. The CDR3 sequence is CAEGGRTGINTEAFF. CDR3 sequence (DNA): TGTGCCGAGGGAGGGAGAACAGGAATAAACACTGAAGCTTTCTTT.

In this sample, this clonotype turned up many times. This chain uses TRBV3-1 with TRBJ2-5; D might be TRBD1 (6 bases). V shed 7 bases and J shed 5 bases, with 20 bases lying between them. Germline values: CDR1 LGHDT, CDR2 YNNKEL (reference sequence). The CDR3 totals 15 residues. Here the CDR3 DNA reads TGTGCCAGCACCCTGAGGGGGAAACAATTTGAGACCCAGTACTTC. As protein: CASTLRGKQFETQYF.

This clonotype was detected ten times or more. The CDR3 protein is CASTGQGQQETQYF. CDR3 nucleotides: TGTGCCAGCACCGGACAGGGGCAGCAAGAGACCCAGTACTTC. The rearrangement joins TRBV12-3 or TRBV12-4 to TRBJ2-5; 9 bases align to TRBD1. This CDR3 contains 14 residues. V was clipped by 7 bases and J by 2 bases; unmatched bases: 5.

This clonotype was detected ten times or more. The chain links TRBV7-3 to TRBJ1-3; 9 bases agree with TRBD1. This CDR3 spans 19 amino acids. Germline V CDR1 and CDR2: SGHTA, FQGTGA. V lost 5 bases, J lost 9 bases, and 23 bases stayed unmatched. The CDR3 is CASSISGTGRFRPGGTIYF. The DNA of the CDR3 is TGTGCCAGCAGCATATCCGGGACAGGGAGATTTAGGCCCGGGGGCACCATATATTTT.

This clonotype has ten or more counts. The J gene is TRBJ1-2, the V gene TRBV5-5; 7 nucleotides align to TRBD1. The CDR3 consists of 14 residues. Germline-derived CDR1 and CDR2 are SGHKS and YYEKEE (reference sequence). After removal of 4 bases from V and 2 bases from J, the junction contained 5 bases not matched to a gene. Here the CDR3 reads CASSLGQLNYGYTF. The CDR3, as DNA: TGTGCCAGCAGCCTGGGACAGCTCAACTATGGCTACACCTTC. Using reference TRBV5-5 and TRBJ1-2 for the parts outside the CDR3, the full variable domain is DAGVTQSPTHLIKTRGQQVTLRCSPISGHKSVSWYQQVLGQGPQFIFQYYEKEERGRGNFPDRFSARQFPNYSSELNVNALLLGDSALYLCASSLGQLNYGYTFGSGTRLTVV.